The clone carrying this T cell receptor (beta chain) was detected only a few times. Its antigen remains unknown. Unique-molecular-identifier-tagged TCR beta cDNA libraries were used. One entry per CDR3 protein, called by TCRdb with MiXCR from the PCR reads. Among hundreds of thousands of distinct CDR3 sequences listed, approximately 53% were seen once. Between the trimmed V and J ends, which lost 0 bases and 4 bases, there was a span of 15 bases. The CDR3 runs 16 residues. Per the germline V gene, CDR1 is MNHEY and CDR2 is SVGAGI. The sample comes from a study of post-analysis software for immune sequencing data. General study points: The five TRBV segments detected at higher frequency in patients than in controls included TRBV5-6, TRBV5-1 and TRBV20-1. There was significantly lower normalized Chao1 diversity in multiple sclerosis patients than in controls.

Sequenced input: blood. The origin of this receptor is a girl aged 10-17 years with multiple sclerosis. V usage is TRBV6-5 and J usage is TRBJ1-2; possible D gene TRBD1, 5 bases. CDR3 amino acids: CASSYSLPRDGYGYTF. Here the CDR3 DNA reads TGTGCCAGCAGTTACTCGTTACCCAGGGACGGCTATGGCTACACCTTC.